This T cell receptor beta chain was recorded in a study of CXCR3-negative and CXCR3-positive naive CD8 T cells. This CDR3 contains 12 residues. In germline, CDR1 is SGHTA, CDR2 FQGNSA. Findings of the study overall: CXCR3-positive naive cells had TRB CDR3s that were more hydrophobic than CXCR3-negative naive cells had.

UMI-labeled TRB cDNA libraries were prepared by 5' RACE. TCRdb reworked the 5' RACE reads into one entry per CDR3 protein, no DNA. The sample data list tens of thousands of distinct CDR3 sequences. About this clonotype: Its antigen is not identified.

Specimen: naive CXCR3+ CD8+ T cells from blood. The subset is: CD45RO-CCR7+CD27+CD95- naive CD8+ T cells expressing CXCR3 (TNR3+). The genes are TRBV7-2 and TRBJ1-1; TCRdb returns TRBD1, unconfirmable since there is no DNA. The sequence was obtained from a human donor in good health. Some clones in this sample may be carry-over from other donors' samples. CDR3 loop: CASSFQGREAFF.